This T cell receptor (beta chain) was recovered during a study of lymphopenia after photon versus proton radiotherapy. Broader study findings: Photon-treated patients lost naive T cells and TCR diversity; proton-treated stayed stable. In patients who died, overall survival fell as post-nadir TCR diversity dropped more.

In regard to this clone: Its antigen is not known.

Clones were sequenced by immunoSEQ multiplex PCR, and TCRdb holds only the in-frame ones, with some missing. The data hold around 30,000 clones, with approximately 87% observed a single time. Germline assignment: CDR1 SGHRS and CDR2 YFSETQ. The V end was cut by 0 bases, the J end by 2 bases, with 12 bases between. The CDR3 consists of 15 residues. The sequence was collected from a woman aged 60-70 years with cholangiocarcinoma. Some clones in this sample may be carry-over from other donors' samples. The chain links TRBV5-1 to TRBJ2-7, with D maybe TRBD1 (5 bases). The source material was peripheral blood, sampled from a patient treated with proton-based radiotherapy. CDR3: CASSLGRGSAYEQYF. CDR3 coding DNA: TGCGCCAGCAGCTTGGGAAGGGGAAGCGCCTACGAGCAGTACTTC.